This T cell receptor beta chain was observed in a study of blood T cell repertoires in COVID-19. The V segment lost 5 bases and the J segment 8 bases; nucleotides outside the gene matches: 7. The CDR3 is 15 amino acids. Germline V gene lookup returns CDR1 MNHEY and CDR2 SVGAGI. Clones were sequenced by immunoSEQ multiplex PCR, and TCRdb holds only the in-frame ones, with some missing. The sample records about 130,000 clones, roughly four fifths being singletons. Two negative PCRs, clearance, or symptom resolution had been documented for recovered Cohort 3 donors. Material for sequencing was PBMCs or T cells enriched from blood (not recorded which). The chain couples TRBV6-5 to TRBJ1-6; 9 bases are shared with TRBD1. This clonotype originated in a man aged 50 or older who had recovered from COVID-19. The chain's CDR3 is CASSHRDRADSPLHF. The DNA of the CDR3 is TGTGCCAGCAGTCATCGGGACAGGGCGGATTCACCCCTCCACTTT.